This T cell receptor beta chain stems from a study of circulating tumor DNA in untreated peripheral T-cell lymphoma. Tumor tissue was collected at baseline, before treatment began. Only in-frame clones appear in the TCRdb table, and some are missing; sequencing was by immunoSEQ multiplex PCR. This table holds about 7,000 clones, approximately 72% found once. General study points: Tumor-specific clonotypes were found in roughly 79% of patients.

Concerning this clone: Its antigen is as yet unknown.

Deletions cut 6 bases from V and 0 bases from J, with 15 bases between. Germline-derived CDR1 and CDR2 are MNHGY and SAAAGT. The CDR3 covers 16 residues. The chain combines TRBV6-8 with TRBJ1-5; TRBD1 might be the D (5 bases). This receptor was identified in a human donor with peripheral T-cell lymphoma. The specimen was tumor tissue. The CDR3 DNA follows: TGTGCCAGCAGAAGTGGGGCCGTCTATAGCAATCAGCCCCAGCATTTT. This sequence encodes CASRSGAVYSNQPQHF.